These 14 T cell receptor beta chains originate from one sample sequenced in a study of blood T cell repertoires in COVID-19. Repertoires were generated with immunoSEQ multiplex PCR, while TCRdb's copy carries only in-frame clones and drops some. Altogether a few hundred thousand clones are present, about 83% being singletons, with the ten largest covering 0.95% to 1.5%. Sequencing was done on a sample of peripheral blood. These receptors originate from a woman aged 45-65 years with acute or convalescent COVID-19.

The V call is TRBV5-8, the J call TRBJ2-7; 9 nucleotides align to TRBD1. Trimming took 4 bases from V and 3 from J; bases not matched to a gene: 8. The CDR3 extends over 15 amino acids. Germline V lookup: CDR1 SGHTS, CDR2 YDEGEE. The CDR3 nucleotides read TGTGCCAGCAGCACGCTCCGGGACAGGGACTACGAGCAGTACTTC. It yields the protein CASSTLRDRDYEQYF.

The chain uses TRBV24-1 and TRBJ2-2; 11 positions match TRBD1. CDR3 length equals 16 residues. After removal of 3 bases from V and 7 bases from J, the junction contained 6 bases not matched to a gene. CDR1 is KGHDR and CDR2 is SFDVKD in the germline V gene. CDR3 sequence: CATSDTGQGGYGELFF. Here the CDR3 DNA reads TGTGCCACCAGTGATACGGGACAGGGGGGATACGGGGAGCTGTTTTTT.

This clone appeared a few times. CDR3 protein: CASSQMPANYGYTF. The CDR3 region has the DNA TGCGCCAGCAGCCAGATGCCAGCGAACTATGGCTACACCTTC. The V gene is TRBV4-1, the J gene TRBJ1-2; no definite D call. The V end lost 3 bases, the J end lost 2 bases, and 10 bases lay between the germline ends. CDR1 and CDR2 from the germline V gene are MGHRA and YSYEKL. The CDR3 contains 14 residues.

The rearrangement uses TRBV27 and TRBJ1-5; D is uncertain. This CDR3 spans 15 amino acids. Germline CDR1 and CDR2: MNHEY and SMNVEV (reference sequence). Trimming removed 7 bases from V and 1 base from J, with 14 bases in between. In DNA form, the CDR3 reads TGTGCCAGCAAGATCGGAGGCGGCAGCAATCAGCCCCAGCATTTT. Protein product: CASKIGGGSNQPQHF.

The chain uses TRBV2 and TRBJ1-1; no clear D gene. The CDR3 consists of 16 residues. V was pared by 5 bases and J by 2 bases, with 18 bases between. Germline CDR1 SNHLY, CDR2 FYNNEI. This CDR3 reads CASSLEGLSGNTEAFF. Written as DNA, the CDR3 is TGTGCCAGCAGTCTCGAGGGTCTTTCAGGAAACACTGAAGCTTTCTTT. The whole variable domain, remainder taken from reference TRBV2 and TRBJ1-1, is EPEVTQTPSHQVTQMGQEVILRCVPISNHLYFYWYRQILGQKVEFLVSFYNNEISEKSEIFDDQFSVERPDGSNFTLKIRSTKLEDSAMYFCASSLEGLSGNTEAFFGQGTRLTVV.

V usage is TRBV7-9 and J usage is TRBJ2-1; 7 nucleotides line up with TRBD1. CDR1 is SEHNR and CDR2 is FQNEAQ in the germline V gene (reference sequence). With 6 bases clipped from V and 4 bases from J, the junction kept 0 bases outside the gene matches. There are 12 residues in the CDR3. The CDR3 loop reads CASRDRYNEQFF. The CDR3 DNA reads as TGTGCCAGCAGGGACAGGTACAATGAGCAGTTCTTC. Looking up the rest from reference TRBV7-9 and TRBJ2-1 gives the full variable domain: DTGVSQNPRHKITKRGQNVTFRCDPISEHNRLYWYRQTLGQGPEFLTYFQNEAQLEKSRLLSDRFSAERPKGSFSTLEIQRTEQGDSAMYLCASRDRYNEQFFGPGTRLTVL.

The CDR3 bases are TGTGCCAGTAGTGCGGACAGGGCCACTGAAGCTTTCTTT. Translated, it gives CASSADRATEAFF. The gene calls are TRBV19 and TRBJ1-1; 8 bases match TRBD1. The CDR3 has 13 residues. Per germline, CDR1 LNHDA and CDR2 SQIVND (reference sequence). V lost 5 bases, J lost 4 bases, and 3 bases stayed unmatched. Full variable domain (outside the CDR3, taken from reference TRBV19 and TRBJ1-1): DGGITQSPKYLFRKEGQNVTLSCEQNLNHDAMYWYRQDPGQGLRLIYYSQIVNDFQKGDIAEGYSVSREKKESFPLTVTSAQKNPTAFYLCASSADRATEAFFGQGTRLTVV.

The chain combines TRBV18 with TRBJ1-4; the D gene is possibly TRBD1 (6 bases). Looked up from germline, CDR1 is KGHSH and CDR2 is LQKENI. Trimming took off 6 bases at V and 5 bases at J, with 13 bases between the two ends. The CDR3 is 14 residues long. Here the CDR3 DNA reads TGTGCCAGCTCCCTCGGACAGACAAATGAAAAACTGTTTTTT. Translating it yields CASSLGQTNEKLFF.

This chain links TRBV19 with TRBJ1-1, with 8 bases identical to TRBD1. Germline V lookup: CDR1 LNHDA, CDR2 SQIVND (reference sequence). CDR3 size: 14 residues. Trimming took 3 bases from V and 5 from J; bases not matched to a gene: 5. DNA of the CDR3: TGTGCCAGTAGTATTGGCAGGGGGCTTACTGAAGCTTTCTTT. Translating gives CASSIGRGLTEAFF.

This clone was picked up a small number of times. V is TRBV21-1 and J is TRBJ2-7; the D call in the table, TRBD2, was not verified against the DNA. TRBV21-1 is a pseudogene locus. This CDR3 is built from 16 residues. CDR3 amino acids: CASSSGCEEPVNEQYF. The CDR3 DNA sequence: TGTGCCAGCAGCTCCGGCTGCGAGGAGCCCGTAAACGAGCAGTACTTC.

The chain carries TRBV19 and TRBJ2-3; D possibly corresponds to TRBD2 (5 bases). V lost 7 bases to trimming and J lost 2 bases, with 13 bases between them. The length of the CDR3 is 14 residues. The germline V gene has CDR1 LNHDA and CDR2 SQIVND (reference sequence). The CDR3: CASTPDWDTDTQYF. As DNA, the CDR3 is TGTGCCAGTACCCCGGACTGGGACACAGATACGCAGTATTTT.

The sample holds many counts of this clone. The V call is TRBV27, the J call TRBJ2-7, with TRBD2 as a possible D gene (6 bases). Trimming stripped 4 bases from V and 0 bases from J, with 19 bases between. CDR1 and CDR2 from the germline V gene are MNHEY and SMNVEV (reference sequence). CDR3 length equals 17 residues. The CDR3 spells CASSYKSGGTDSYEQYF. CDR3 sequence (DNA): TGTGCCAGCAGTTATAAAAGTGGGGGGACGGACTCCTACGAGCAGTACTTC.

The chain uses TRBV6-6 and TRBJ2-2; D is possibly TRBD2 (6 bases). V was cut by 5 bases and J by 0 bases, with 10 bases left in between. This CDR3 contains 15 residues. Per germline, CDR1 MNHNY and CDR2 SVGAGI (reference sequence). The CDR3 nucleotides are TGTGCCAGCAGTGATGGGACTTCGAACACCGGGGAGCTGTTTTTT. Encoded protein: CASSDGTSNTGELFF.

The V call is TRBV18, the J call TRBJ2-2; TRBD2 agrees at 7 bases. This CDR3 comprises 17 residues. After removal of 0 bases from V and 1 base from J, the junction contained 5 bases not matched to a gene. The germline V gene encodes CDR1 KGHSH and CDR2 LQKENI. CDR3: CASSPPVVAGNTGELFF. The CDR3 region has the DNA TGTGCCAGCTCACCACCGGTAGTAGCGGGGAACACCGGGGAGCTGTTTTTT.